The 10 T cell receptor beta chains reported below all come from one sample, sequenced in a study of T cell responses to AZD1222 COVID-19 vaccine (TCRdb year 2021). Library preparation was by the immunoSEQ multiplex PCR assay. In its TCRdb copy, this immuneACCESS table keeps in-frame sequences only and misses some clones. Where compared with another copy, unresolved V genes explain less than half of these, and the others have no known cause. For this sample the table gives approximately 190,000 clones, of which about 93% were detected only once. The ten largest clonotypes hold 0.95% to 1.1% of the sample. The intended sense of this specimen's time point label: about 28 days (+/-7) after the second vaccine dose. The sequencing used peripheral blood, collected 28 days after the second AZD1222 dose. Source of these receptors: an adult who received the AZD1222 COVID-19 vaccine.

This clone came up once. The junction differs from germline at one of its ends, possibly a read error. The chain employs TRBV5-4 and TRBJ1-2, with D possibly being TRBD1 (6 bases). From germline, CDR1 is SGHNT and CDR2 YYREEE (reference sequence). This CDR3 region has 13 residues. The CDR3 nucleotides read TGTGCCAGCAGCGACGGACAGTTAGGGAGCCCAATCTTC. Its translation: CASSDGQLGSPIF.

The V gene is TRBV6-2 or TRBV6-3, the J gene TRBJ2-5, with D perhaps assigned TRBD1 or TRBD2 (5 bases each). This CDR3 contains 13 residues. The ends were cut back, 7 bases at V and 5 bases at J, with 14 bases in the middle. Per the germline V gene, CDR1 is MNHEY and CDR2 is SVGEGT. The CDR3: CASTPGPVETQYF. The DNA of the CDR3 is TGTGCCAGCACCCCGGGACCGGTGGAGACCCAGTACTTC.

The chain combines TRBV25-1 with TRBJ1-5; 11 positions match TRBD1. Germline assignment: CDR1 MGHDK and CDR2 SYGVNS. This CDR3 spans 16 amino acids. Trimming took 3 bases from V and 4 from J; bases not matched to a gene: 5. The CDR3 coding sequence is TGTGCCAGCAGTGAGACCGGGACAGGGGGTAATCAGCCCCAGCATTTT. Translated: CASSETGTGGNQPQHF. The whole variable domain, remainder taken from reference TRBV25-1 and TRBJ1-5, is EADIYQTPRYLVIGTGKKITLECSQTMGHDKMYWYQQDPGMELHLIHYSYGVNSTEKGDLSSESTVSRIRTEHFPLTLESARPSHTSQYLCASSETGTGGNQPQHFGDGTRLSIL.

V and J are TRBV10-3 and TRBJ1-2, with 8 positions matching TRBD1. CDR1 is ENHRY, CDR2 SYGVKD, per germline. With 6 bases clipped from V and 6 bases from J, the junction kept 9 bases outside the gene matches. The CDR3 covers 14 residues. In DNA, the CDR3 is TGTGCCATCAGCCGACAGGGGTCAGAAGATGGCTACACCTTC. Its translation is CAISRQGSEDGYTF.

This clone was seen a single time. This sequence joins TRBV28 and TRBJ2-3; D may be TRBD2 (5 bases). Trimming took off 3 bases at V and 1 base at J, with 14 bases between the two ends. This CDR3 has 16 residues. CDR1 is MDHEN, CDR2 SYDVKM, per germline. CDR3 in amino acids: CASSFGVAIRTDTQYF. In DNA, the CDR3 is TGTGCCAGCAGTTTTGGGGTAGCGATCCGCACAGATACGCAGTATTTT.

This clone has just a few counts. The chain couples TRBV3-1 (or the pseudogene TRBV3-2) to TRBJ2-7; D not certain. Germline values: CDR1 LGHDT, CDR2 YNNKEL (reference sequence). The ends were cut back, 2 bases at V and 3 bases at J, with 2 bases in the middle. The CDR3 length is 11 residues. The CDR3 nucleotides read TGTGCCAGCAGCCAAAGCTACGAGCAGTACTTC. Its translation is CASSQSYEQYF.

The chain links TRBV19 to TRBJ1-4; D might be TRBD1 (5 bases). The ends were cut back, 10 bases at V and 7 bases at J, with 19 bases in the middle. There are 14 residues in the CDR3. The germline V gene has CDR1 LNHDA and CDR2 SQIVND (reference sequence). CDR3 loop: CATSTAGWGEKLFF. Here the CDR3 DNA reads TGTGCCACCTCAACGGCAGGGTGGGGTGAAAAACTGTTTTTT.

This sequence joins TRBV3-1 (or the pseudogene TRBV3-2) and TRBJ1-1; tentative D call: TRBD1 (6 bases). The CDR3 is 14 residues long. Germline-derived CDR1 and CDR2 are LGHDT and YNNKEL (reference sequence). V lost 3 bases and J 10 bases, leaving 18 bases between the germline ends. The CDR3 is CASSQIQGTSRAFF. The CDR3 bases are TGTGCCAGCAGCCAGATCCAGGGGACTTCTAGAGCTTTCTTT.

The V gene is TRBV7-2, the J gene TRBJ2-3, with unresolved D. V was shortened by 1 base and J by 4 bases, with 6 bases between the two germline ends. The CDR3 contains 13 residues. Germline CDR1 is SGHTA and CDR2 is FQGNSA. The CDR3 loop is CASSLEMADTQYF. CDR3 DNA: TGTGCCAGCAGCTTAGAGATGGCAGATACGCAGTATTTT.

The chain employs TRBV16 and TRBJ1-5; 8 positions agree with TRBD1. This CDR3 contains 15 residues. The trim removed 3 bases at V and 6 bases at J, leaving 7 bases unmatched. Germline CDR1 and CDR2: KGHSY and FQNENV. The DNA of the CDR3 is TGTGCCAGCAGCCACGTCCAGGGGGCGGTTCAGCCCCAGCATTTT. It specifies CASSHVQGAVQPQHF.